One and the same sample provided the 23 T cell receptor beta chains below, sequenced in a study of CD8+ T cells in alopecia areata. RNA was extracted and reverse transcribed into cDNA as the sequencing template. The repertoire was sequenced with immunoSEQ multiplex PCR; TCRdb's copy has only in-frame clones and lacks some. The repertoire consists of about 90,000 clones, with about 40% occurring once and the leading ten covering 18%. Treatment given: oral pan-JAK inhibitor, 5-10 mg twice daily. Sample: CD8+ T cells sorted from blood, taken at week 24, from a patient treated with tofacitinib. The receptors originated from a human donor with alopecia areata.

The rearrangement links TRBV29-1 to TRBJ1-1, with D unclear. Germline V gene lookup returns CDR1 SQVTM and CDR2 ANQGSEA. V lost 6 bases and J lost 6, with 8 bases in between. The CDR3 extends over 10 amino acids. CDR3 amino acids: CSVEMAEAFF. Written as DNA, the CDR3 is TGCAGCGTGGAGATGGCTGAAGCTTTCTTT. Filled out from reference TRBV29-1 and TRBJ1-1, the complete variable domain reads SAVISQKPSRDICQRGTSLTIQCQVDSQVTMMFWYRQQPGQSLTLIATANQGSEATYESGFVIDKFPISRPNLTFSTLTVSNMSPEDSSIYLCSVEMAEAFFGQGTRLTVV.

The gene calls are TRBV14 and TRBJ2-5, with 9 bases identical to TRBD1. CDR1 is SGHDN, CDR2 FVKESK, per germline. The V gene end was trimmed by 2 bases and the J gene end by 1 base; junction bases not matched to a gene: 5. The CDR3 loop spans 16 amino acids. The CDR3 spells CASSQLGQGPQETQYF. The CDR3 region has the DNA TGTGCCAGCAGCCAACTGGGACAGGGACCCCAAGAGACCCAGTACTTC.

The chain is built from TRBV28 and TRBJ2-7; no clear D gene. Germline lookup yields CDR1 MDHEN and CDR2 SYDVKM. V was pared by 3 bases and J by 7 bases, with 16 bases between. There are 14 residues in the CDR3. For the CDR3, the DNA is TGTGCCAGCAGTTTCGGGCAGCGAATGGGGGAGCAGTACTTC. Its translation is CASSFGQRMGEQYF.

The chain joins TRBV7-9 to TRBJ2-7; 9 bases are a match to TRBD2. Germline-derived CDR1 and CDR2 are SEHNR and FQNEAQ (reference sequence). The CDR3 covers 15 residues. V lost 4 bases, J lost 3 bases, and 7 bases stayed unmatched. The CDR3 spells CASSYSSGIRYEQYF. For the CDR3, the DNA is TGTGCCAGCAGCTATTCTAGCGGGATCCGCTACGAGCAGTACTTC. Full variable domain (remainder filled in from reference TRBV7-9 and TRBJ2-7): DTGVSQNPRHKITKRGQNVTFRCDPISEHNRLYWYRQTLGQGPEFLTYFQNEAQLEKSRLLSDRFSAERPKGSFSTLEIQRTEQGDSAMYLCASSYSSGIRYEQYFGPGTRLTVT.

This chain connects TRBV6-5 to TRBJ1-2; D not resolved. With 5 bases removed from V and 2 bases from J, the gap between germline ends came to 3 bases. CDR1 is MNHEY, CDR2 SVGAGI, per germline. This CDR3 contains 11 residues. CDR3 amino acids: CASSENYGYTF. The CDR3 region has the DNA TGTGCCAGCAGTGAAAACTATGGCTACACCTTC.

The CDR3 here is CASRPTGFSNQPQHF. As DNA, the CDR3 is TGTGCCAGCAGACCTACAGGTTTTAGCAATCAGCCCCAGCATTTT. This sequence joins TRBV27 and TRBJ1-5; possibly TRBD1 for D (5 bases). The ends were cut back, 6 bases at V and 0 bases at J, with 12 bases in the middle. The CDR3 spans 15 residues. In germline, CDR1 is MNHEY, CDR2 SMNVEV (reference sequence).

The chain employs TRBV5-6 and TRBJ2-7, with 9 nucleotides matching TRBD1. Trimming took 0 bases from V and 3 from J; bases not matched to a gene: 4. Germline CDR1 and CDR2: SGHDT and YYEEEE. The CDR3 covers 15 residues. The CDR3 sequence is CASSLERTGDYEQYF. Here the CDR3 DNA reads TGTGCCAGCAGCTTGGAACGGACAGGGGACTACGAGCAGTACTTC.

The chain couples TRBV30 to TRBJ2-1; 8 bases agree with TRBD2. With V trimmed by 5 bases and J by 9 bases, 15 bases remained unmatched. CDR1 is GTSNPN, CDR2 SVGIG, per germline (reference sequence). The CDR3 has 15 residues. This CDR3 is CAWEGLAGGGSEQFF. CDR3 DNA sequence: TGTGCCTGGGAGGGGCTAGCGGGTGGAGGAAGTGAGCAGTTCTTC. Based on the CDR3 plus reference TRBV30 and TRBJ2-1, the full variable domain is SQTIHQWPATLVQPVGSPLSLECTVEGTSNPNLYWYRQAAGRGLQLLFYSVGIGQISSEVPQNLSASRPQDRQFILSSKKLLLSDSGFYLCAWEGLAGGGSEQFFGPGTRLTVL.

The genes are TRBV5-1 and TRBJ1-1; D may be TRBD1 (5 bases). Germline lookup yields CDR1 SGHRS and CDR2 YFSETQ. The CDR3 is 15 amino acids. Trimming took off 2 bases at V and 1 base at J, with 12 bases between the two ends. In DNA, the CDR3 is TGCGCCAGCAGCTTAGGACAATCACCGAACACTGAAGCTTTCTTT. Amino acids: CASSLGQSPNTEAFF.

For the CDR3, the DNA is TGTGCCTGGAGTTTGAGAGGCAGGGACCAAGAGACCCAGTACTTC. Its protein product is CAWSLRGRDQETQYF. V gene TRBV30 combines with J gene TRBJ2-5, with D perhaps TRBD1 (5 bases). Germline V gives CDR1 GTSNPN, CDR2 SVGIG (reference sequence). The CDR3 is made up of 15 amino acids. V was cut by 2 bases and J by 0 bases, with 13 bases left in between.

The CDR3 loop reads CASSLGGGAGNTIYF. DNA of the CDR3: TGTGCCAGCAGCTTAGGAGGAGGGGCTGGAAACACCATATATTTT. This chain joins TRBV11-2 and TRBJ1-3, with D maybe TRBD1 (5 bases). The germline V gene has CDR1 SGHAT and CDR2 FQNNGV. The CDR3 runs 15 residues. Trimming cost V 1 base and J 2 bases, with 9 bases left between them.

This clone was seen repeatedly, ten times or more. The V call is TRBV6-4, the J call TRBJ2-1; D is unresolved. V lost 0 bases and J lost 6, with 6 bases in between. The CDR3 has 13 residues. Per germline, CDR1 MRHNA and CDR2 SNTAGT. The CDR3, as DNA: TGTGCCAGCAGTGACTCGAGCCGCAATGAGCAGTTCTTC. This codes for CASSDSSRNEQFF.

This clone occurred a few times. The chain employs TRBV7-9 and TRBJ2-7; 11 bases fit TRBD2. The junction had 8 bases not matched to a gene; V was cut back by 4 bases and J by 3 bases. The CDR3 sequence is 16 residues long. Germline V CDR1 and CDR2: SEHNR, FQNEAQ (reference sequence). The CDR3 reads CASSSPLLAGDYEQYF. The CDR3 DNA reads TGTGCCAGCAGCTCGCCTTTACTAGCGGGGGACTACGAGCAGTACTTC.

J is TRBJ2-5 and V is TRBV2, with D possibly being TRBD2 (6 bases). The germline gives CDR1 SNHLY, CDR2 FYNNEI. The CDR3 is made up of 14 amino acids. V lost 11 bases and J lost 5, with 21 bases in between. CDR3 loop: CAQPGLTFMETQYF. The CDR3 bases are TGTGCCCAACCGGGACTGACTTTCATGGAGACCCAGTACTTC.

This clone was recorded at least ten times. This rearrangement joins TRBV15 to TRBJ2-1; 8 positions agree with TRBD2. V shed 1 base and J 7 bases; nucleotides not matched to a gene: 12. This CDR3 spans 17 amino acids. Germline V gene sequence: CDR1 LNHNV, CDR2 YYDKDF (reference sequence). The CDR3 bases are TGTGCCACCAGCAGAGGCCCGGGACTAGGACGGGGTAATGAGCAGTTCTTC. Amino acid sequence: CATSRGPGLGRGNEQFF.

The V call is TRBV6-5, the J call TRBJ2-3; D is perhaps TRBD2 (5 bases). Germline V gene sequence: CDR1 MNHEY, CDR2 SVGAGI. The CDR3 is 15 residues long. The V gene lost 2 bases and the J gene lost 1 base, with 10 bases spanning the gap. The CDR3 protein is CASSYAGGRTDTQYF. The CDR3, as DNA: TGTGCCAGCAGTTACGCTGGCGGGCGCACAGATACGCAGTATTTT.

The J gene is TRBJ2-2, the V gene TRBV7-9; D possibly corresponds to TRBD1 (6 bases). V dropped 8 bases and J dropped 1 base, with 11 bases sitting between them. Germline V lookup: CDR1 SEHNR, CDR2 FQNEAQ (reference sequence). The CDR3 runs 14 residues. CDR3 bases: TGTGCCAGCGGGGGACAATGGAACACCGGGGAGCTGTTTTTT. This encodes CASGGQWNTGELFF. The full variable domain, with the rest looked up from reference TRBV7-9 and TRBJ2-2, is DTGVSQNPRHKITKRGQNVTFRCDPISEHNRLYWYRQTLGQGPEFLTYFQNEAQLEKSRLLSDRFSAERPKGSFSTLEIQRTEQGDSAMYLCASGGQWNTGELFFGEGSRLTVL.

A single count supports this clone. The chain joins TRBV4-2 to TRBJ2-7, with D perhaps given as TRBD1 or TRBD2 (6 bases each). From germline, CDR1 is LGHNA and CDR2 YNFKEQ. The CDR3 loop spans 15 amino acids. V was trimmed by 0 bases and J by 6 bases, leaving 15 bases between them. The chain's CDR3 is CASSQDRGGSREQYF. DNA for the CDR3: TGTGCCAGCAGCCAAGATAGAGGGGGGTCTCGCGAGCAGTACTTC.

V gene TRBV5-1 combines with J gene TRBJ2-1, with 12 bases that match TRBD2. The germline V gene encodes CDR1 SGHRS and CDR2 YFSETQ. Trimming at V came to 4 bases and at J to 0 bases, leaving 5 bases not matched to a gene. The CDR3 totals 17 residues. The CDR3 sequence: CASSLSGLAGSYNEQFF. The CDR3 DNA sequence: TGCGCCAGCAGCCTCTCGGGACTAGCGGGCTCCTACAATGAGCAGTTCTTC.

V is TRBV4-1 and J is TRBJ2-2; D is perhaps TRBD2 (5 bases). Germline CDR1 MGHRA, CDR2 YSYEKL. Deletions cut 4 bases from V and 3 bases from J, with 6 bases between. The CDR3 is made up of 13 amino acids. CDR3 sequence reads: CASSRGDTGELFF. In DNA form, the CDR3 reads TGCGCCAGCAGCCGGGGAGACACCGGGGAGCTGTTTTTT.

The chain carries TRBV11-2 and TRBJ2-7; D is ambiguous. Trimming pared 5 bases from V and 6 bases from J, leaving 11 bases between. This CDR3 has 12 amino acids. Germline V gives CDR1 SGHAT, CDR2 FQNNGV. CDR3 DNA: TGTGCCAGCAGCCTACTTGGTGGCGAGCAGTACTTC. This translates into CASSLLGGEQYF.

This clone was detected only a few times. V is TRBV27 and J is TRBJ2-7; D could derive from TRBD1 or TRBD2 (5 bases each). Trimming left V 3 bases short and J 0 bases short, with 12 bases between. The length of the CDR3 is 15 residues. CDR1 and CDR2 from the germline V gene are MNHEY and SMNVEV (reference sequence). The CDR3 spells CASSFSPGSSYEQYF. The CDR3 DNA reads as TGTGCCAGCAGTTTTAGTCCAGGGAGCTCCTACGAGCAGTACTTC.

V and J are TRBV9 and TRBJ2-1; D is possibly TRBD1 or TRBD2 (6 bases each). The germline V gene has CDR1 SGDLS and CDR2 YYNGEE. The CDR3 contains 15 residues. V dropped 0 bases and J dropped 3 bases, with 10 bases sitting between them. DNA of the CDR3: TGTGCCAGCAGCGTAGGGGGGGCGCACTACAATGAGCAGTTCTTC. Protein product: CASSVGGAHYNEQFF.